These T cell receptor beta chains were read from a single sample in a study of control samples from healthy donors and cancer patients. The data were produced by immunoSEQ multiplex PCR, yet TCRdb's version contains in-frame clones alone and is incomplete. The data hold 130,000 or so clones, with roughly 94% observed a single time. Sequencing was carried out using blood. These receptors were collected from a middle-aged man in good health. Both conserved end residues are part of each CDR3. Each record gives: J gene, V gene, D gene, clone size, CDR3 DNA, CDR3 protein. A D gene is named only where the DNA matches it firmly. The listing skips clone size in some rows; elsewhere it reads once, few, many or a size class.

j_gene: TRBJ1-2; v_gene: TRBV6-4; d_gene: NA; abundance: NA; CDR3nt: TGTGCAAAACCGGGGAAAGGCTGTGGCTACACCTTC; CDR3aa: CAKPGKGCGYTF
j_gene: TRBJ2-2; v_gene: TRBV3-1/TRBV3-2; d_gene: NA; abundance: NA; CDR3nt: TGTGCCAGCAGCGCAAATTTCTGGTGGACGGGAGAGGGGGAGCTGTTTTTT; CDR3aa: CASSANFWWTGEGELFF
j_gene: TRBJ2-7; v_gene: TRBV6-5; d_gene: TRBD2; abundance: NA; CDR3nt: TGTGCCAGCAGCCCCGGGACTAGCGGATCCTACGAGCAGTACTTC; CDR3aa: CASSPGTSGSYEQYF
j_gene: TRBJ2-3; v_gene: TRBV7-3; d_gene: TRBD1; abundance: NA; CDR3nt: TGTGCCAGCAGCCGGACAGGGGCCACAGATACGCAGTATTTT; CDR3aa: CASSRTGATDTQYF
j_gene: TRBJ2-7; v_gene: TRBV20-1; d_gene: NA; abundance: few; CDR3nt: TGCAGTGCTAATGGGGGCTACGAGCAGTACTTC; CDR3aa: CSANGGYEQYF
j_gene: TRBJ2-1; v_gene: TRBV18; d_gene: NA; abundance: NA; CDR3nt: TGTGCCAGCTCACCTAAGGGACTGCAGACCTACAATGAGCAGTTCTTC; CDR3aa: CASSPKGLQTYNEQFF
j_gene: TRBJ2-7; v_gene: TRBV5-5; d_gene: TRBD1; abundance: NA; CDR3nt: TGTGCCAGCAGCCCTAGGACAGGGGACTACGAGCAGTACTTC; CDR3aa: CASSPRTGDYEQYF
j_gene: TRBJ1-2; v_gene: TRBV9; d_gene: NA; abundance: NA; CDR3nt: TGTGCCAGCTGGGGGATCTATGGCTACACCTTC; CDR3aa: CASWGIYGYTF
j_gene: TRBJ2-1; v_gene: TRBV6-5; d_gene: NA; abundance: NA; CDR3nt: TGTGCCAGCAGTTACCTACCACACCACTACAATGAGCAGTTCTTC; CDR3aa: CASSYLPHHYNEQFF
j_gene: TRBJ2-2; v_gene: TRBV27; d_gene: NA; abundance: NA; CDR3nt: TGTGCCAGCAGTTTAGTCCAGACCGGGGAGCTGTTTTTT; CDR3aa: CASSLVQTGELFF
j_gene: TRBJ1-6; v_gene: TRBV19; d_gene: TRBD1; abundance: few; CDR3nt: TGTGCCAGTAGTGCAACAGGGGACTCACCCCTCCACTTT; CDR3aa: CASSATGDSPLHF
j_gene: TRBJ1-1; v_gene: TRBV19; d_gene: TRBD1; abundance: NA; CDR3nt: TGTGCCAGTAGGCAGAACAGGGGGCTGTCTGAAGCTTTCTTT; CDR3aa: CASRQNRGLSEAFF
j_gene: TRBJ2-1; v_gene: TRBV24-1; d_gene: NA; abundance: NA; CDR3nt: TGTGCCACCAGTGATTGGGGGTCCGGGCAGGACAATGAGCAGTTCTTC; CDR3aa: CATSDWGSGQDNEQFF
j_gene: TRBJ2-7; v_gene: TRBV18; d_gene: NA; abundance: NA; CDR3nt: TGTGCCAGCTCAGGGACAAGCTACGAGCAGTACTTC; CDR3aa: CASSGTSYEQYF
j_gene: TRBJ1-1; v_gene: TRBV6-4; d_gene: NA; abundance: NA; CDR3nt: TGTGCCAGCAGTGACGATCCGAACACTGAAGCTTTCTTT; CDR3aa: CASSDDPNTEAFF
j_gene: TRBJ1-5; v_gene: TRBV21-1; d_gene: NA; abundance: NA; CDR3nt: TGTGCCAGCGGAAAGGGGGGGTCGAATCAGCCCCAGCATTTT; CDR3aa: CASGKGGSNQPQHF
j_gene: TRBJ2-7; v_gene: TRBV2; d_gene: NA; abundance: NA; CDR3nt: TGTGCCAGCAGTGAAGGAGCGGAGCAGTACTTC; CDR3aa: CASSEGAEQYF
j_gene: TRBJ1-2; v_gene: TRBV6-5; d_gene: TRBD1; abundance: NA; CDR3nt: TGTGCCAGCAAAGAAGTTCACAGGGGGGTCTATGGCTACACCTTC; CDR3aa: CASKEVHRGVYGYTF
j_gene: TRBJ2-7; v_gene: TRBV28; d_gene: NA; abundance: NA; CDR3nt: TGTGCCAGCAGTTTAACACAATTCTACGAGCAGTACTTC; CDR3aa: CASSLTQFYEQYF
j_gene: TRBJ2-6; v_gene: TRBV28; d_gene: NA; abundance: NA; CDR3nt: TGTGCCAGCAGTTCCTTGGGGGCGCCCGGGGCCAACGTCCTGACTTTC; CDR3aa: CASSSLGAPGANVLTF
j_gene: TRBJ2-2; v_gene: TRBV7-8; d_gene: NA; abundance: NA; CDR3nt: TGTGCCAGCAGCTTAGGTCGGTTACTCCGGACGAACACCGGGGAGCTGTTTTTT; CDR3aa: CASSLGRLLRTNTGELFF
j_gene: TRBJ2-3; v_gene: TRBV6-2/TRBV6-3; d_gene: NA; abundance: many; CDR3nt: TGTGCCAGCAGTTACGGGGGGGCCACAGATACGCAGTATTTT; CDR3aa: CASSYGGATDTQYF
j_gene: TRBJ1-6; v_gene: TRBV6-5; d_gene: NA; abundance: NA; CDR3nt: TGTGCCAGCAAGGGGGACAACCATGGTAATTCACCCCTCCACTTT; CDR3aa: CASKGDNHGNSPLHF
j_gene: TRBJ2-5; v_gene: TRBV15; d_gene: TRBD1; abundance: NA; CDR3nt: TGTGCCACCAGCGTAGACAGGGGGTCTGGAGAGACCCAGTACTTC; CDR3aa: CATSVDRGSGETQYF
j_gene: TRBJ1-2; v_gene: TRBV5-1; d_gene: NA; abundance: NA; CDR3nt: TGCGCCAGCAGCTTGGCAGAGAATGGGTTTAACTATGGCTACACCTTC; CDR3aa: CASSLAENGFNYGYTF
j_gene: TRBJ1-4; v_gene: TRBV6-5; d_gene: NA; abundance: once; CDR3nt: TGTGCCAGCACCTGGAGGGACGGGTCTAATGAAAAACTGTTTTTT; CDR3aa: CASTWRDGSNEKLFF
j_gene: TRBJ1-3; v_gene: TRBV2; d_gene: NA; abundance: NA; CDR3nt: TGTGCCAGCAGTGAATTGGGGGCCACTGGAAACACCATATATTTT; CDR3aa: CASSELGATGNTIYF
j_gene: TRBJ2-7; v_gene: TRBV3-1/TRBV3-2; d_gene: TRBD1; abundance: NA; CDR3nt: TGTGCCAGCAGCGCCGGGACAGGGAATTACGAGCAGTACTTC; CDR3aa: CASSAGTGNYEQYF
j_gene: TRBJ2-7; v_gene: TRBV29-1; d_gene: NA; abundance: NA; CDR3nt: TGCAGCGTTGTATCAGGGAGAACCTACGAGCAGTACTTC; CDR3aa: CSVVSGRTYEQYF
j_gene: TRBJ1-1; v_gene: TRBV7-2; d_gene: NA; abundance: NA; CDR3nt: TGTGCCAGCAGCTCTGCTACTGAAGCTTTCTTT; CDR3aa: CASSSATEAFF
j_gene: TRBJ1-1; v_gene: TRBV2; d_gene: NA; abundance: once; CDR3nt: TGTGCCAGCGCCAGTCACACTGAAGCTTTCTTT; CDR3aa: CASASHTEAFF
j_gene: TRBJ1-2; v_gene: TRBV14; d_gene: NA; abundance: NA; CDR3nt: TGTGCCAGCAGCCTACTGGACACCAACTATGGCTACACCTTC; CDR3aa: CASSLLDTNYGYTF
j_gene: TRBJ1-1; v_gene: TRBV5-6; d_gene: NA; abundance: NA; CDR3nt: TGTGCCAGCAGCTTGGTAGACACTTCGAACACTGAAGCTTTCTTT; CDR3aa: CASSLVDTSNTEAFF
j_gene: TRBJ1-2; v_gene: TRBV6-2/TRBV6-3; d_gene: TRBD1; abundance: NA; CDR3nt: TGTGCCAGCAGCCTTCCTCCGTCGACAGGGGTGCATGGCTACACCTTC; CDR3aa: CASSLPPSTGVHGYTF
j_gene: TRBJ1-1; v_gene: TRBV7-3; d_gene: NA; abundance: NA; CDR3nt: TGTGCCAGCAGCTTAAGTCGGAACACTGAAGCTTTCTTT; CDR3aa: CASSLSRNTEAFF
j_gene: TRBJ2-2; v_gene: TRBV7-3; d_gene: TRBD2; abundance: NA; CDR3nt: TGTGCCAGCAGTTTAGCGGGGGGGAGCACCGGGGAGCTGTTTTTT; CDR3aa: CASSLAGGSTGELFF
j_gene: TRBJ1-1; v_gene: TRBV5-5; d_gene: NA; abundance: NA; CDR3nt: TGTGCCAGCAGCCTCGGACGGAACACTGAAGCTTTCTTT; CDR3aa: CASSLGRNTEAFF
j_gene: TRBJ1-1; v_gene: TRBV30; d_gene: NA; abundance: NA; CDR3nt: TGTGCCTGGAGGGTTGGGGGGGCGGACACTGAAGCTTTCTTT; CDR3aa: CAWRVGGADTEAFF
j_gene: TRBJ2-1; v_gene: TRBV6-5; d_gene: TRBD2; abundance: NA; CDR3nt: TGTGCCAGCAGTTACGCCGGACTAGCGGGAGATGAGCAGTTCTTC; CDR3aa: CASSYAGLAGDEQFF
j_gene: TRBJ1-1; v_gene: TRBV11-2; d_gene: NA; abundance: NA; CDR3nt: TGTGCCAGCAGCATAGGGAGGAACACTGAAGCTTTCTTT; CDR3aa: CASSIGRNTEAFF
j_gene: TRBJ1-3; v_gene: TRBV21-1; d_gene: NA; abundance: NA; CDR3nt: TGTGCCAGGGATCGGACGGTGCGGTACACCATATATTTT; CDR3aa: CARDRTVRYTIYF
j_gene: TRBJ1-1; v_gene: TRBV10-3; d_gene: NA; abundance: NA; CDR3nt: TGTGCCATCAGTGGGGACACTGAAGCTTTCTTT; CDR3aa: CAISGDTEAFF
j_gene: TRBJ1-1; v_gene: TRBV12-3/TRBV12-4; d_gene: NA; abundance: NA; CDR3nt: TGTGCCAGCAGTTTAACGAAGAACACTGAAGCTTTCTTT; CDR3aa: CASSLTKNTEAFF
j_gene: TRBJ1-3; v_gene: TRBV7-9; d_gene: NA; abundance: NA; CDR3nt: TGTGCCAGCAGCTTTACAGACGGGCCGCTCTCTGGAAACACCATATATTTT; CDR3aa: CASSFTDGPLSGNTIYF
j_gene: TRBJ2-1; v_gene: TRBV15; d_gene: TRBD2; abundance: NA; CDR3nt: TGTGCCACCAGCAGGGTTAGCGGGAGAGGCCACAATGAGCAGTTCTTC; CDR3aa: CATSRVSGRGHNEQFF
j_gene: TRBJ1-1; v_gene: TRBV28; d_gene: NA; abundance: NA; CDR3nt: TGTGCCAGCAGTTTGAGGATGAACACTGAAGCTTTCTTT; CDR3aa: CASSLRMNTEAFF
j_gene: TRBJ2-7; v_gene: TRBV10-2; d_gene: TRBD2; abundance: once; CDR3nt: TGCGCCAGCAATCCCGGGGGTATGAAGAGACTAGCGTCATCGCGGCAGTACTTC; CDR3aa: CASNPGGMKRLASSRQYF
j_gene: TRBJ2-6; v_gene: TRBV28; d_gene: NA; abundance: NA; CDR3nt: TGTGCCAGCAGTTTGAGGGGGATAGGGGCCAACGTCCTGACTTTC; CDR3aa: CASSLRGIGANVLTF
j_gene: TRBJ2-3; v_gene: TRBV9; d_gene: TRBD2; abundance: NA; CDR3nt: TGTGCCAGCAGCGTCGGAGCTAGCGGGAACACAGATACGCAGTATTTT; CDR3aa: CASSVGASGNTDTQYF
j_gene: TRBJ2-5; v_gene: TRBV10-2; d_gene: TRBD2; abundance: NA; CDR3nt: TGCGCCAGCAGTGAGACTAGCGGGGCTATGGAGACCCAGTACTTC; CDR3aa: CASSETSGAMETQYF
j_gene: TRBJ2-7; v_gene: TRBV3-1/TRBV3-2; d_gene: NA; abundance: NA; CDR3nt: TGTGCCAGCAGCCAAGAGTGGCAGGGGGGCCCCTACGAGCAGTACTTC; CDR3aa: CASSQEWQGGPYEQYF
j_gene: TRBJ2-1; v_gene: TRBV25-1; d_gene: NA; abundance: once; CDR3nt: TGTGCCAGCAGGGGGGACAATGAGCAGTTCTTC; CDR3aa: CASRGDNEQFF
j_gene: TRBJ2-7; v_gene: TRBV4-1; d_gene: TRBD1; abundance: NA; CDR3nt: TGCGCCAGCAGCCAAGAACAGGGGGCCTACGAGCAGTACTTC; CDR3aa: CASSQEQGAYEQYF
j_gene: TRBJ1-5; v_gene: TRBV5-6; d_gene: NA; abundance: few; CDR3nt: TGTGCCAGCAGCCCCGGGGATCAGCCCCAGCATTTT; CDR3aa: CASSPGDQPQHF
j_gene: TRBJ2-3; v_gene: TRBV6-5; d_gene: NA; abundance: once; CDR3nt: TGTGCCAGCAGTTACCGGGCGGGGACTAGCACAGATACGCAGTATTTT; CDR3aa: CASSYRAGTSTDTQYF